The entry below gives a single T cell receptor (beta chain) sequence along with its context. Trimming removed 4 bases from V and 1 base from J; junction bases left unmatched: 5. This CDR3 has 15 amino acids. Germline V gene lookup returns CDR1 SGHRS and CDR2 YFSETQ. This entry comes from a study of blood T cell repertoires in COVID-19. Study context: Sites in the United States, Italy and Spain provided acute and convalescent COVID-19 samples. PBMCs, B-cell-depleted T cells, or T cells were the source of the cDNA or gDNA that made up the material.

Per the authors' pipeline: By means of reference gene primer amplification, nucleated cell counts were estimated. Generated by immunoSEQ multiplex PCR, the TCRdb table keeps only in-frame clones and is missing some. Clone size and the V and J calls come from that table; the DNA yielded D and trimming. The sample records roughly 250,000 clones, just under 85% being singletons. The sequencing input was peripheral blood. This sequence was found in a woman older than 75 with acute or convalescent COVID-19. The gene calls are TRBV5-1 and TRBJ1-1, with 9 bases identical to TRBD1. CDR3 in amino acids: CASSTRGQGNTEAFF. CDR3 nucleotide sequence: TGCGCCAGCAGCACACGGGGACAGGGGAACACTGAAGCTTTCTTT.